This T cell receptor (beta chain) was found in a study of shared clonotypes between healthy human individuals. Study details: The study enrolled a couple of women and three men aged 18 to 49. Study-wide results and limits: All-four-donor shared clonotypes had higher generation probabilities than non-shared clonotypes did. Tissues were not sampled, only blood, and their repertoires likely differ.

In the case of this clone: Its target is unknown.

Data came from immunoSEQ multiplex PCR; TCRdb stores just in-frame clones and leaves some out. The data show over 850,000 clones, approximately 80% seen once. Adults of Caucasian background living in Nashville, Tennessee made up all donors. The source material was memory CD4+ T cells from PBMCs. The subset denotes: CD45RA-negative fraction. This TCR derives from a man between 18 and 35 years old in good health. Some clones in this sample may be carry-over from other donors' samples.

CDR3 region: CASSLEKLFF. CDR3 bases: TGTGCCAGCAGCCTTGAAAAACTGTTTTTT. This chain connects TRBV5-4 to TRBJ1-4; unclear D gene. The ends were cut back, 4 bases at V and 7 bases at J, with 2 bases in the middle. The CDR3 spans 10 residues. CDR1 and CDR2 (germline): SGHNT, YYREEE (reference sequence).